Below, one T cell receptor beta chain is given with its context. Some clones are missing from TCRdb's copy, which holds only in-frame ones; the method was immunoSEQ multiplex PCR. The data hold some 65,000 clones, with less than 85% observed a single time. The data are from a study of OX40 agonist ivuxolimab in advanced cancers. V was pared by 3 bases and J by 1 base, with 5 bases of the junction left unmatched. CDR3 length: 15 amino acids. From germline, CDR1 is SGHAT and CDR2 FQNNGV. This TCR was recovered from an adult with an advanced solid tumor such as melanoma, head and neck, liver or kidney cancer. The sample here was CD4+ or CD8+ T cells sorted from blood, taken in a trial of the OX40 agonist ivuxolimab. This chain joins TRBV11-2 and TRBJ2-5; 7 bases are shared with TRBD1. The CDR3, as DNA: TGTGCCAGCAGCTTTGTACAGGGGACCCAAGAGACCCAGTACTTC. It translates to CASSFVQGTQETQYF.